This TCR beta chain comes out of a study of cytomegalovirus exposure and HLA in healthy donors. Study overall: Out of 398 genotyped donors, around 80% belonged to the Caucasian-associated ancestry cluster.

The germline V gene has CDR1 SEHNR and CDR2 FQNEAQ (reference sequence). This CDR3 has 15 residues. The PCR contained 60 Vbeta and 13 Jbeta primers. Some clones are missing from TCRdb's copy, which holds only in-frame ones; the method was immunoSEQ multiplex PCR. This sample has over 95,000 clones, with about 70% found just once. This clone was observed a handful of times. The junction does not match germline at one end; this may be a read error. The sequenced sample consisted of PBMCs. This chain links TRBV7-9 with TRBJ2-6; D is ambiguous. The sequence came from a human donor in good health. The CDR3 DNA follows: TGTTCCAGCAGCTTAGGCCAGTCTGGGGCCAACGTCCTGACTTTC. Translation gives CSSSLGQSGANVLTF.